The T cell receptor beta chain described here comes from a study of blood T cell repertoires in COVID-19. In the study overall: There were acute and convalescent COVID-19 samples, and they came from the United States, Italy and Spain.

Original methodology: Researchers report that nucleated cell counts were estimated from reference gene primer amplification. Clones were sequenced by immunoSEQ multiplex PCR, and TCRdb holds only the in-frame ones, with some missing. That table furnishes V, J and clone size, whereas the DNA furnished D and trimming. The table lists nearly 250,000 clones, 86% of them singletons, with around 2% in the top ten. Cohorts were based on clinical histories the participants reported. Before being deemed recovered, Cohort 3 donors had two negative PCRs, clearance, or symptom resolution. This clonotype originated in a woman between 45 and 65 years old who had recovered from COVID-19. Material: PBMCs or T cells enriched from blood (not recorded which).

CDR3 DNA sequence: TGTGCCACCAGCACCCCCCTAAGCGTATACACTGAAGCTTTCTTT. This sequence encodes CATSTPLSVYTEAFF. The V and J genes are TRBV15 and TRBJ1-1, with D uncertain. Germline V lookup: CDR1 LNHNV, CDR2 YYDKDF (reference sequence). V was clipped by 4 bases and J by 3 bases, with 15 bases between them. The CDR3 sequence is 15 residues long.